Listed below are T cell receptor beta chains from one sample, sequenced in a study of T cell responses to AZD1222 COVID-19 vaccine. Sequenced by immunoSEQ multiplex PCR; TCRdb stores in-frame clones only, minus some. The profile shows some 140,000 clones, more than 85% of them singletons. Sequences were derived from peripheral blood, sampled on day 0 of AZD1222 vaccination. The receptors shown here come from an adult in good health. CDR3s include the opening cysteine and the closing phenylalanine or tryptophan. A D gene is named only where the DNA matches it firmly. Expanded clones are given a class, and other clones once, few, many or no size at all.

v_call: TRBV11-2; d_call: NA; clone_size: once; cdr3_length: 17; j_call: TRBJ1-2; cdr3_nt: TGTGCCAGCAGCCCCCAGGGGCGGGCGGAGACTAACTATGGCTACACCTTC; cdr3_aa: CASSPQGRAETNYGYTF
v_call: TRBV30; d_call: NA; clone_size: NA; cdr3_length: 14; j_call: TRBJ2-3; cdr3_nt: TGTGCCTGGAGTGTGGATACTAGCACAGATACGCAGTATTTT; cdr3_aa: CAWSVDTSTDTQYF
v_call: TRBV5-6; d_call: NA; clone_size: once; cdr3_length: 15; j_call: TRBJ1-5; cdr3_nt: TGTGCCAGCAGCTTGGGGGGGGGCGCCAGACAGCCCCAGCATTTT; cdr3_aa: CASSLGGGARQPQHF
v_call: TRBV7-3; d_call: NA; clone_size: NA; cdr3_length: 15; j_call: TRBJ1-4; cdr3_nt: TGTGCCAGCAGCTTAATGAGGGTCCCTAATGAAAAACTGTTTTTT; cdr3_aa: CASSLMRVPNEKLFF
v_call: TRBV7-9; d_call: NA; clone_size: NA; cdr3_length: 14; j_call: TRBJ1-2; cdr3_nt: TGTGCCAGCAGCTCCCGATCACAGCCCTATGGCTACACCTTC; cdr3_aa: CASSSRSQPYGYTF
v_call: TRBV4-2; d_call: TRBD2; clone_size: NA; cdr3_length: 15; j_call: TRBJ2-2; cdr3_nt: TGTGCCAGCAGTCGGGACTACCAGAACACCGGGGAGCTGTTTTTT; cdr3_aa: CASSRDYQNTGELFF
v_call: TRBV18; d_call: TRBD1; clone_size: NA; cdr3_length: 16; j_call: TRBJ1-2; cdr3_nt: TGTGCCAGCTCAAGGGACAGGGGCTCGGCGGACTATGGCTACACCTTC; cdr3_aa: CASSRDRGSADYGYTF
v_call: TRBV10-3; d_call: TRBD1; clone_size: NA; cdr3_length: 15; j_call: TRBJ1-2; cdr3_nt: TGTGCCATCAGTGAGTCCCCCGGGACAGCCTATGGCTACACCTTC; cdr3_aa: CAISESPGTAYGYTF
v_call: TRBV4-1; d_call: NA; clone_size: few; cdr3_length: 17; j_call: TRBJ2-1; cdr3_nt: TGCGCCAGCAGCCAAATATTACGGGTAAGCTCCTACAATGAGCAGTTCTTC; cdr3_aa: CASSQILRVSSYNEQFF
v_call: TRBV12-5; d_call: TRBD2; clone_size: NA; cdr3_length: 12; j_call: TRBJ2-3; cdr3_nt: TGTGCTTCGGGGGGAAGGGCAGATACGCAGTATTTT; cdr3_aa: CASGGRADTQYF
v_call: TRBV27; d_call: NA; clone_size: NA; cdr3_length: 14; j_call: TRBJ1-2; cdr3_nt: TGTGCCAGCAGTTTAGCGTCAGGGGTAGGTGGCTACACCTTC; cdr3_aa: CASSLASGVGGYTF
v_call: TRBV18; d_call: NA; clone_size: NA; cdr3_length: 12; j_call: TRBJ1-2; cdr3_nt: TGTGCCAGCTCGATGGACGGCTATGGCTACACCTTC; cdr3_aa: CASSMDGYGYTF
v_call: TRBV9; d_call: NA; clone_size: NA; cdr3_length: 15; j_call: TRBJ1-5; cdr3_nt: TGTGCCAGCAGCCATGGAGAAGGGAACAATCAGCCCCAGCATTTT; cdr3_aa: CASSHGEGNNQPQHF
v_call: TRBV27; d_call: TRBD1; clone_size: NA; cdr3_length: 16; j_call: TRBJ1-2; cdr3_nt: TGTGCCAGCAGTTTGGATTTCTTGGGCGGGACAGGTGGCTACACCTTC; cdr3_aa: CASSLDFLGGTGGYTF
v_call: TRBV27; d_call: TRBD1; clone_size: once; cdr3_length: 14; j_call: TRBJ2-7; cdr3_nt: TGTGCCAGCAGAACCCCTGGGACAGCCCACGAGCAGTACTTC; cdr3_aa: CASRTPGTAHEQYF
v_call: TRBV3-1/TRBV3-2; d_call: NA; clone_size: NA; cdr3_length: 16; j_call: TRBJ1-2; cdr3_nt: TGTGCCAGCAGCCAAGTGGTTGGGGGGAAGTACTATGGCTACACCTTC; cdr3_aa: CASSQVVGGKYYGYTF
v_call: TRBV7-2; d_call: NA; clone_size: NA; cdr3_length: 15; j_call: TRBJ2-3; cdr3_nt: TGTGCCAGCAGCTTTACGGGAGAGGTGACAGATACGCAGTATTTT; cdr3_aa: CASSFTGEVTDTQYF
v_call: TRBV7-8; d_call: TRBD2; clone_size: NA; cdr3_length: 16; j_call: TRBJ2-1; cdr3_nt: TGTGCCAGCAGCCCCCCGGGGGGGTTCGGATACAATGAGCAGTTCTTC; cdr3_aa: CASSPPGGFGYNEQFF
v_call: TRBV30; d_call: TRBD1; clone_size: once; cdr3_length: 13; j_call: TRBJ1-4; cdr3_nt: TGTGCCTTTGAGACAGGGCCTAATGAAAAACTGTTTTTT; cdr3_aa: CAFETGPNEKLFF